The next 29 T cell receptor beta chains were all read from a single sample in a study of cytomegalovirus exposure and HLA in healthy donors. TCRdb's copy holds only in-frame clones and misses some; the assay was immunoSEQ multiplex PCR. This table has about 240,000 clones, around 88% appearing once. The sample comprised PBMCs. These TCRs come from a woman in her twenties or thirties in good health and CMV-seropositive.

This clone was detected once. V is TRBV6-5 and J is TRBJ2-1; D is possibly TRBD1 (5 bases). Germline V lookup: CDR1 MNHEY, CDR2 SVGAGI. The CDR3 extends over 15 amino acids. V dropped 0 bases and J dropped 8 bases, with 14 bases sitting between them. CDR3 amino acids: CASSYSLRGRDEQFF. CDR3 nucleotide sequence: TGTGCCAGCAGTTACTCGCTAAGGGGTCGCGATGAGCAGTTCTTC.

This chain joins TRBV5-1 and TRBJ1-2, with D uncertain. There are 12 residues in the CDR3. Trimming cost V 6 bases and J 3 bases, with 9 bases left between them. Germline CDR1 reads SGHRS; CDR2 reads YFSETQ. The CDR3 region is CASKKEDYGYTF. The CDR3 region has the DNA TGCGCCAGCAAAAAGGAGGACTATGGCTACACCTTC.

This clone came up a few times. The chain uses TRBV5-4 and TRBJ1-3, with D unclear. Germline-derived CDR1 and CDR2 are SGHNT and YYREEE (reference sequence). The CDR3 extends over 14 amino acids. Trimming stripped 0 bases from V and 2 bases from J, with 6 bases between. CDR3 coding DNA: TGTGCCAGCAGCTTGGGCGGGGCTGGAAACACCATATATTTT. It yields the protein CASSLGGAGNTIYF.

This rearrangement joins TRBV5-1 to TRBJ1-3; no reliable D call. The CDR3 totals 14 residues. Germline values: CDR1 SGHRS, CDR2 YFSETQ. Trimming pared 5 bases from V and 1 base from J, leaving 10 bases between. CDR3 sequence: CASRGLMSGNTIYF. CDR3 coding DNA: TGCGCCAGCAGAGGACTGATGTCTGGAAACACCATATATTTT.

The chain joins TRBV6-5 to TRBJ1-2; tentatively, D is TRBD1 (6 bases). Trimming removed 7 bases from V and 2 bases from J, with 14 bases in between. Germline V lookup: CDR1 MNHEY, CDR2 SVGAGI. The CDR3 sequence is 14 residues long. As DNA, the CDR3 is TGTGCCAGCACCCCGACAGGCCCAAACTATGGCTACACCTTC. Its protein is CASTPTGPNYGYTF.

The chain has TRBV29-1 and TRBJ2-5; no firm D call. Germline V lookup: CDR1 SQVTM, CDR2 ANQGSEA. The length of the CDR3 is 13 residues. Between the trimmed V and J ends, which lost 5 bases and 4 bases, there was a span of 14 bases. The CDR3 DNA reads as TGCAGCGTTCTAGTTTTGGTGGGAGAGACCCAGTACTTC. Translation: CSVLVLVGETQYF. Using reference TRBV29-1 and TRBJ2-5 for the parts outside the CDR3, the full variable domain is SAVISQKPSRDICQRGTSLTIQCQVDSQVTMMFWYRQQPGQSLTLIATANQGSEATYESGFVIDKFPISRPNLTFSTLTVSNMSPEDSSIYLCSVLVLVGETQYFGPGTRLLVL.

This clone was seen a single time. This chain links TRBV19 with TRBJ2-7, with 7 bases aligning to TRBD2. The CDR3 has 14 amino acids. The V gene end was trimmed by 6 bases and the J gene end by 1 base; junction bases not matched to a gene: 6. Germline CDR1 reads LNHDA; CDR2 reads SQIVND (reference sequence). CDR3 DNA: TGTGCCAGTAGCCTGACTAGCTGGTCCTACGAGCAGTACTTC. The encoded protein is CASSLTSWSYEQYF.

The chain combines TRBV6-1 with TRBJ2-1; 7 bases map to TRBD1. From germline, CDR1 is MNHNS and CDR2 SASEGT. The CDR3 is 16 amino acids. V lost 4 bases to trimming and J lost 1 base; unmatched junction nucleotides: 7. CDR3 in DNA: TGTGCCAGCAGTGTACCCGGACAGGCGTCCTACAATGAGCAGTTCTTC. Translating gives CASSVPGQASYNEQFF.

CDR3 loop: CASSPGTSLGEQYF. Here the CDR3 DNA reads TGTGCCAGCAGCCCCGGGACATCCCTAGGGGAGCAGTACTTC. The J gene is TRBJ2-7, the V gene TRBV7-8, with a possible D match to TRBD1 (6 bases). The CDR3 runs 14 residues. Germline loops: CDR1 SGHVS, CDR2 FQNEAQ. The ends were cut back, 5 bases at V and 7 bases at J, with 18 bases in the middle.

The gene calls are TRBV4-1 and TRBJ2-7; a weak D match, TRBD1 (6 bases). With 0 bases removed from V and 0 bases from J, the gap between germline ends came to 12 bases. Per germline, CDR1 MGHRA and CDR2 YSYEKL. The CDR3 spans 16 residues. The CDR3 loop reads CASSQERDISSYEQYF. The CDR3 region has the DNA TGCGCCAGCAGCCAAGAAAGGGACATCAGCTCCTACGAGCAGTACTTC.

The rearrangement joins TRBV29-1 to TRBJ2-5, with a possible D match to TRBD1 (5 bases). CDR1 is SQVTM and CDR2 is ANQGSEA in the germline V gene. Trimming cost V 2 bases and J 5 bases, with 21 bases left between them. The CDR3 spans 16 residues. The CDR3 nucleotides read TGCAGCGTTGAAATCACCGGCCAGGGCGGACGGGAGACCCAGTACTTC. Its protein is CSVEITGQGGRETQYF.

CDR3 sequence reads: CASSIGHRYGYTF. The CDR3 DNA sequence: TGTGCCAGTAGTATTGGGCACCGCTATGGCTACACCTTC. The chain couples TRBV19 to TRBJ1-2; D call uncertain. The CDR3 spans 13 residues. V was clipped by 3 bases and J by 4 bases, with 9 bases between them. The germline gives CDR1 LNHDA, CDR2 SQIVND (reference sequence).

The V gene is TRBV5-4, the J gene TRBJ2-1; 8 nucleotides line up with TRBD1. Unmatched junction bases numbered 8, after V lost 4 bases and J lost 8 bases. Germline-derived CDR1 and CDR2 are SGHNT and YYREEE (reference sequence). CDR3 size: 14 residues. CDR3 nucleotide sequence: TGTGCCAGCAGCGATAGGACAGGGAGTGATGAGCAGTTCTTC. This translates into CASSDRTGSDEQFF.

The J gene is TRBJ1-1, the V gene TRBV29-1, with TRBD1 identical over 7 bases. CDR1 is SQVTM and CDR2 is ANQGSEA in the germline V gene. The V gene end was trimmed by 5 bases and the J gene end by 1 base; junction bases not matched to a gene: 4. The CDR3 is 13 amino acids. The chain's CDR3 is CSVTGVANTEAFF. The CDR3 DNA is TGCAGCGTTACAGGGGTGGCGAACACTGAAGCTTTCTTT.

This clone was observed a few times. The chain links TRBV5-6 to TRBJ2-7; 13 bases line up with TRBD2. Germline assignment: CDR1 SGHDT and CDR2 YYEEEE. This CDR3 is 16 amino acids long. V gave up 4 bases and J gave up 7 bases; unmatched junction bases: 11. CDR3 loop: CASSVGLAGTLREQYF. Written as DNA, the CDR3 is TGTGCCAGCAGCGTGGGACTAGCGGGGACACTGCGAGAGCAGTACTTC.

The gene calls are TRBV2 and TRBJ2-3; 10 bases line up with TRBD1. The CDR3 spans 16 residues. Trimming took 3 bases from V and 4 from J; bases not matched to a gene: 7. Germline V gene sequence: CDR1 SNHLY, CDR2 FYNNEI. This chain's CDR3 is CASSDPGDRGADTQYF. The CDR3 DNA follows: TGTGCCAGCAGTGACCCCGGGGACAGGGGAGCAGATACGCAGTATTTT.

The chain recombines TRBV2 with TRBJ2-7; D may be TRBD1 (5 bases). Per the germline V gene, CDR1 is SNHLY and CDR2 is FYNNEI. This CDR3 has 14 amino acids. V shed 4 bases and J shed 7 bases, with 17 bases lying between them. The chain's CDR3 is CASSGTPNRWEQYF. CDR3 DNA sequence: TGTGCCAGCAGTGGGACACCTAATCGCTGGGAGCAGTACTTC.

The rearrangement links TRBV19 to TRBJ2-1; D is perhaps TRBD2 (7 bases). The CDR3 has 14 amino acids. Germline V gene lookup returns CDR1 LNHDA and CDR2 SQIVND (reference sequence). The V end was cut by 5 bases, the J end by 14 bases, with 22 bases between. The DNA for the CDR3 is TGTGCCAGTAGTGGGCGGGGGACCTCCACAGGGAAGTTCTTC. Encoded protein: CASSGRGTSTGKFF.

The rearrangement uses TRBV6-1 and TRBJ2-7; 8 bases align to TRBD2. This CDR3 has 15 residues. Per the germline V gene, CDR1 is MNHNS and CDR2 is SASEGT. J lost 0 bases, V lost 6 bases, and 7 bases had no gene match. The CDR3 DNA reads as TGTGCCAGCAGACTAGCGGCGACCAGCTCCTACGAGCAGTACTTC. Encoded protein: CASRLAATSSYEQYF.

This rearrangement joins TRBV28 to TRBJ2-1; tentative D call: TRBD2 (5 bases). V lost 3 bases and J lost 15, with 15 bases in between. The germline V gene has CDR1 MDHEN and CDR2 SYDVKM. The CDR3 sequence is 12 residues long. CDR3 DNA: TGTGCCAGCAGTTTGCGGCTAGAGGGCCGGTTCTTC. Protein: CASSLRLEGRFF.

This chain joins TRBV5-1 and TRBJ2-1; possibly TRBD1 for D (6 bases). Trimming took 4 bases from V and 1 from J, leaving 12 bases between them. The CDR3 totals 15 residues. Germline V CDR1 and CDR2: SGHRS, YFSETQ. The CDR3 bases are TGCGCCAGCAGCGGTGAGGGGGTTTCCTACAATGAGCAGTTCTTC. This translates into CASSGEGVSYNEQFF.

This rearrangement joins TRBV5-4 to TRBJ2-7, with TRBD2 identical over 13 bases. The CDR3 runs 15 residues. V shed 4 bases, J shed 7 bases, and the junction held 8 bases outside the gene matches. Per the germline V gene, CDR1 is SGHNT and CDR2 is YYREEE (reference sequence). The DNA for the CDR3 is TGTGCCAGCAGCGGGGTGGGACTAGCGGGACGGGAGCAGTACTTC. Its translation is CASSGVGLAGREQYF.

The rearrangement uses TRBV7-9 and TRBJ1-2; 10 bases align to TRBD1. Trimming at V came to 4 bases and at J to 6 bases, leaving 2 bases not matched to a gene. CDR3 length: 13 amino acids. Germline V lookup: CDR1 SEHNR, CDR2 FQNEAQ (reference sequence). CDR3 DNA sequence: TGTGCCAGCAGCTACGGGACAGGGGATGGCTACACCTTC. Translation gives CASSYGTGDGYTF.

The V gene is TRBV15, the J gene TRBJ1-2, with a weak D call TRBD1 (5 bases). The V and J ends lost 9 bases and 7 bases respectively, with 21 bases between them. CDR1 is LNHNV and CDR2 is YYDKDF in the germline V gene (reference sequence). This CDR3 comprises 14 residues. The CDR3 sequence: CATRAGVGRGGYTF. Here the CDR3 DNA reads TGTGCCACTCGAGCCGGGGTAGGGAGGGGTGGCTACACCTTC.

The chain combines TRBV30 with TRBJ2-3; 9 bases match TRBD1. The CDR3 is made up of 14 amino acids. CDR1 GTSNPN and CDR2 SVGIG come from the germline V gene (reference sequence). Germline trimming cut 5 bases from V and 0 bases from J; bases unmatched to any gene: 3. CDR3 residues: CAWGTGSSTDTQYF. CDR3 DNA: TGTGCCTGGGGGACAGGGTCTAGCACAGATACGCAGTATTTT.

The chain carries TRBV5-1 and TRBJ2-2; 11 nucleotides agree with TRBD2. The V segment lost 4 bases and the J segment 2 bases; nucleotides outside the gene matches: 7. Germline CDR1 is SGHRS and CDR2 is YFSETQ. This CDR3 comprises 17 residues. Here the CDR3 DNA reads TGCGCCAGCAGCGCGCAACTAGCGGGAGTAAACACCGGGGAGCTGTTTTTT. It specifies CASSAQLAGVNTGELFF.

The genes are TRBV6-1 and TRBJ2-7; TRBD1 agrees at 7 bases. The CDR3 covers 13 residues. The germline CDR1 and CDR2 sequences are MNHNS and SASEGT. Trimming at V came to 6 bases and at J to 5 bases, leaving 7 bases not matched to a gene. This chain's CDR3 is CASRRTGGHEQYF. The CDR3 bases are TGTGCCAGCAGGCGGACAGGCGGCCACGAGCAGTACTTC.

This clone was counted between two and nine times. This rearrangement joins TRBV18 to TRBJ1-2; D may be TRBD1 (5 bases). The CDR3 consists of 12 residues. Germline assignment: CDR1 KGHSH and CDR2 LQKENI. The germline V and J ends were trimmed by 6 bases and 8 bases, with 13 bases remaining between them. The CDR3, as DNA: TGTGCCAGCTCGCCTCGGGGGGAAGGCTACACCTTC. Encoded protein: CASSPRGEGYTF.

This rearrangement joins TRBV19 to TRBJ2-5; 10 bases match TRBD1. CDR3 length: 15 amino acids. V shed 5 bases and J 4 bases; nucleotides not matched to a gene: 7. Germline CDR1 and CDR2: LNHDA and SQIVND (reference sequence). CDR3 sequence: CASSRATGGLETQYF. The CDR3 DNA reads as TGTGCCAGTAGTCGGGCGACAGGGGGCTTAGAGACCCAGTACTTC.